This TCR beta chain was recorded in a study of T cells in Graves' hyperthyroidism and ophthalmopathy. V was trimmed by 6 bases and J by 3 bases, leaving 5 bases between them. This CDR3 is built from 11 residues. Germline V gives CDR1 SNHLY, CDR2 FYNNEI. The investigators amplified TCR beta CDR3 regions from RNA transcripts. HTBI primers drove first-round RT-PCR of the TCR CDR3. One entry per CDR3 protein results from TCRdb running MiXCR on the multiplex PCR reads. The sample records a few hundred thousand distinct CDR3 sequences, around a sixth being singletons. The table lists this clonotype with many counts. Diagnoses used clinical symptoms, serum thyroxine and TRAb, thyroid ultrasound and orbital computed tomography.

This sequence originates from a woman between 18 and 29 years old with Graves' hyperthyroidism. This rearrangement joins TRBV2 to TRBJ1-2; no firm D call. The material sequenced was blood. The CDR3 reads CASRFYYGYTF. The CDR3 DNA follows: TGTGCCAGCAGGTTCTACTATGGCTACACCTTC.